The 29 T cell receptor beta chains reported below all come from one sample, sequenced in a study of cytomegalovirus exposure and HLA in healthy donors (dated 2017 in TCRdb). Library preparation was by the immunoSEQ multiplex PCR assay. The multiplex PCR relied on a mix of 60 forward primers for TCR Vbeta segments and 13 reverse primers for TCR Jbeta segments. This is the immuneACCESS table as TCRdb keeps it, with only in-frame sequences that have V and J called. A part of the clones is gone; compared with another copy, unresolved V genes explain less than half, and the rest is unexplained. The sample profile shows 180,000 or so clones; approximately 78% of them were found once. About 2.5% of the sample is held by the ten biggest clonotypes. Source material: PBMCs. These receptors were obtained from a human donor in good health.

This chain uses TRBV19 with TRBJ2-7; D call uncertain. Trimming left V 5 bases short and J 3 bases short, with 11 bases between. From germline, CDR1 is LNHDA and CDR2 SQIVND (reference sequence). The CDR3 totals 13 residues. The CDR3, as DNA: TGTGCCAGTAGTTTTGGGCCCCACTACGAGCAGTACTTC. Its translation is CASSFGPHYEQYF.

In its sample, this clone was seen a few times. The chain employs TRBV27 and TRBJ2-7, with 8 positions matching TRBD1. Germline V gene sequence: CDR1 MNHEY, CDR2 SMNVEV (reference sequence). There are 15 residues in the CDR3. Unmatched junction bases numbered 5, after V lost 3 bases and J lost 1 base. CDR3 coding DNA: TGTGCCAGCAGTTTCTCCGGGACAGGATCCTACGAGCAGTACTTC. It specifies CASSFSGTGSYEQYF.

A single count supports this clone. The chain couples TRBV12-5 to TRBJ1-4; TRBD1 matches 8 bases. Germline loops: CDR1 LGHNT, CDR2 FRNRAP. This CDR3 has 18 amino acids. J gave up 8 bases and V 3 bases, and 17 bases lay outside the gene matches. The CDR3 protein is CASGFQVDRVYFEEKLFF. CDR3 nucleotide sequence: TGTGCTAGTGGTTTTCAAGTGGACAGGGTCTACTTCGAGGAAAAACTGTTTTTT.

This chain joins TRBV7-9 and TRBJ1-2, with a tentative D call TRBD1 (5 bases). Germline CDR1 is SEHNR and CDR2 is FQNEAQ (reference sequence). V was clipped by 4 bases and J by 4 bases, with 16 bases between them. The CDR3 runs 15 residues. This CDR3 reads CASSSRQLLGYGYTF. The CDR3 region has the DNA TGTGCCAGCAGCTCCAGACAGCTTTTGGGCTATGGCTACACCTTC.

The V call is TRBV9, the J call TRBJ2-7; perhaps TRBD1 as D (6 bases). V gave up 4 bases and J gave up 1 base, with 12 bases separating them. The CDR3 sequence is 14 residues long. CDR1 and CDR2 (germline): SGDLS, YYNGEE. CDR3 nucleotides: TGTGCCAGCAGCCCGGGACACTCTTCCTACGAGCAGTACTTC. It specifies CASSPGHSSYEQYF. Complete variable domain (other parts from reference TRBV9 and TRBJ2-7): DSGVTQTPKHLITATGQRVTLRCSPRSGDLSVYWYQQSLDQGLQFLIQYYNGEERAKGNILERFSAQQFPDLHSELNLSSLELGDSALYFCASSPGHSSYEQYFGPGTRLTVT.

The chain employs TRBV7-9 and TRBJ2-7; possible D gene TRBD1, 6 bases. Germline V lookup: CDR1 SEHNR, CDR2 FQNEAQ (reference sequence). V was clipped by 1 base and J by 6 bases, with 10 bases between them. This CDR3 region has 13 residues. CDR3 bases: TGTGCCAGCAGCTTAGGTCAGGGGATCGAGCAGTACTTC. Translated: CASSLGQGIEQYF.

The CDR3 bases are TGTGCCAGTAGGACCGGGACAGCGAACACCGGGGAGCTGTTTTTT. It translates to CASRTGTANTGELFF. The chain links TRBV19 to TRBJ2-2; TRBD1 aligns across 7 bases. Germline lookup yields CDR1 LNHDA and CDR2 SQIVND (reference sequence). The CDR3 totals 15 residues. Germline trimming cut 6 bases from V and 0 bases from J; bases unmatched to any gene: 4.

CDR3 sequence: CASRPAMTGGYEQYF. For the CDR3, the DNA is TGTGCCAGCAGGCCAGCCATGACAGGGGGTTACGAGCAGTACTTC. The V and J genes are TRBV27 and TRBJ2-7; 9 bases map to TRBD1. Germline V gives CDR1 MNHEY, CDR2 SMNVEV (reference sequence). The CDR3 length is 15 residues. V dropped 6 bases and J dropped 4; count of bases not matched to a gene: 10.

This clone was detected only a few times. The gene calls are TRBV5-6 and TRBJ1-1; D is perhaps TRBD1 (5 bases). Between the trimmed V and J ends, which lost 3 bases and 1 base, there was a span of 19 bases. The CDR3 extends over 17 amino acids. Germline CDR1 is SGHDT and CDR2 is YYEEEE. DNA for the CDR3: TGTGCCAGCAGCTGGGGGGGGGTCCCGGGGGGGAACACTGAAGCTTTCTTT. It translates to CASSWGGVPGGNTEAFF. The entire variable domain, with the rest obtained from reference TRBV5-6 and TRBJ1-1, is as follows: DAGVTQSPTHLIKTRGQQVTLRCSPKSGHDTVSWYQQALGQGPQFIFQYYEEEERQRGNFPDRFSGHQFPNYSSELNVNALLLGDSALYLCASSWGGVPGGNTEAFFGQGTRLTVV.

This clone was seen a few times. This chain uses TRBV10-2 with TRBJ1-1; D is unresolved. V shed 6 bases and J shed 4 bases, with 15 bases lying between them. The length of the CDR3 is 14 residues. The germline gives CDR1 WSHSY, CDR2 SAAADI. This CDR3 is CASSVFPGSTEAFF. DNA for the CDR3: TGCGCCAGCAGCGTATTCCCGGGAAGCACTGAAGCTTTCTTT.

The chain employs TRBV7-8 and TRBJ2-1, with D possibly being TRBD1 (5 bases). Germline CDR1 SGHVS, CDR2 FQNEAQ. The CDR3 sequence is 14 residues long. Deletions cut 5 bases from V and 8 bases from J, with 16 bases between. The CDR3 region has the DNA TGTGCCAGCAGCCTACAGGTTACCAGCGATGAGCAGTTCTTC. Translated, it gives CASSLQVTSDEQFF.

V is TRBV19 and J is TRBJ1-1, with D possibly TRBD1 on 5 matching bases. There are 14 residues in the CDR3. Per germline, CDR1 LNHDA and CDR2 SQIVND (reference sequence). With 5 bases removed from V and 5 bases from J, the gap between germline ends came to 15 bases. This CDR3 reads CASSLAAGLTEAFF. CDR3 nucleotide sequence: TGTGCCAGTAGTTTAGCGGCAGGGCTGACTGAAGCTTTCTTT.

The chain carries TRBV10-3 and TRBJ1-6; D not certain. Trimming left V 0 bases short and J 8 bases short, with 11 bases between. Germline values: CDR1 ENHRY, CDR2 SYGVKD. This CDR3 contains 15 residues. CDR3 in amino acids: CAISESSLRDSPLHF. The CDR3 DNA sequence: TGTGCCATCAGTGAGTCATCCCTCCGCGATTCACCCCTCCACTTT.

This sequence joins TRBV27 and TRBJ1-2, with 9 positions matching TRBD1. The CDR3 extends over 15 amino acids. Germline V gene lookup returns CDR1 MNHEY and CDR2 SMNVEV (reference sequence). After removal of 8 bases from V and 7 bases from J, the junction contained 14 bases not matched to a gene. The CDR3 here is CASGFDWTGAGGYTF. Here the CDR3 DNA reads TGTGCCAGCGGATTCGATTGGACAGGGGCGGGTGGCTACACCTTC.

The rearrangement uses TRBV18 and TRBJ2-6; 8 bases are shared with TRBD1. Germline V CDR1 and CDR2: KGHSH, LQKENI. The J segment lost 0 bases and the V segment lost 4 bases, leaving 5 bases of the junction unmatched. This CDR3 has 17 amino acids. Here the CDR3 reads CASSQGQDSSGANVLTF. In nucleotides, the CDR3 is TGTGCCAGCTCACAGGGACAGGACAGCTCTGGGGCCAACGTCCTGACTTTC.

V and J are TRBV10-2 and TRBJ1-2; the D is unclear. The germline V and J ends were trimmed by 0 bases and 2 bases, with 7 bases remaining between them. CDR1 is WSHSY, CDR2 SAAADI, per germline. The CDR3 is made up of 14 amino acids. In DNA form, the CDR3 reads TGCGCCAGCAGTGAGTCGGCAGGAAACTATGGCTACACCTTC. Its protein product is CASSESAGNYGYTF.

The rearrangement joins TRBV11-3 to TRBJ2-6, with D possibly TRBD2 on 5 matching bases. Germline CDR1 and CDR2: SGHNT and YENEEA. The V and J ends lost 8 bases and 0 bases respectively, with 5 bases between them. This CDR3 has 13 amino acids. CDR3 bases: TGTGCCAGCCGGGACTCTGGGGCCAACGTCCTGACTTTC. This gives the protein CASRDSGANVLTF.

The chain combines TRBV11-3 with TRBJ2-7; tentatively, D is TRBD2 (5 bases). Between the trimmed V and J ends, which lost 2 bases and 5 bases, there was a span of 19 bases. CDR3 length equals 16 residues. CDR1 and CDR2 from the germline V gene are SGHNT and YENEEA. The CDR3 DNA follows: TGTGCCAGCAGCTTACGTACGGAGAGGGTCGTCCACGAGCAGTACTTC. Amino acids: CASSLRTERVVHEQYF.

The chain uses TRBV6-4 and TRBJ2-2; D is perhaps TRBD1 (6 bases). Trimming shortened V by 5 bases and J by 0 bases, and 13 bases separated the two germline ends. Germline V CDR1 and CDR2: MRHNA, SNTAGT. CDR3 length: 16 amino acids. CDR3 amino acids: CASSPRQATNTGELFF. Here the CDR3 DNA reads TGTGCCAGCAGTCCACGACAGGCGACGAACACCGGGGAGCTGTTTTTT.

The rearrangement uses TRBV27 and TRBJ1-6, with D tentatively TRBD1 (6 bases). There are 14 residues in the CDR3. V gave up 8 bases and J gave up 6 bases, with 14 bases separating them. The germline V gene has CDR1 MNHEY and CDR2 SMNVEV (reference sequence). CDR3 sequence (DNA): TGTGCCAGCGGCAGACAGGCGCTTAATTCACCCCTCCACTTT. As protein: CASGRQALNSPLHF.

The rearrangement joins TRBV6-1 to TRBJ2-7, with D perhaps TRBD1 (6 bases). This CDR3 contains 13 residues. Germline V lookup: CDR1 MNHNS, CDR2 SASEGT. The ends were cut back, 6 bases at V and 1 base at J, with 10 bases in the middle. The CDR3 DNA is TGTGCCAGCAGGAGGCAGGGGTCCTACGAGCAGTACTTC. Residues: CASRRQGSYEQYF.

This clone was picked up one time. The rearrangement joins TRBV15 to TRBJ2-7, with D possibly being TRBD2 (5 bases). Germline assignment: CDR1 LNHNV and CDR2 YYDKDF (reference sequence). The CDR3 runs to 14 residues. The V gene lost 0 bases and the J gene lost 6 bases, with 12 bases spanning the gap. This chain's CDR3 is CATSRDAVEGEQYF. The CDR3 DNA follows: TGTGCCACCAGCAGAGATGCGGTCGAGGGCGAGCAGTACTTC.

The chain uses TRBV4-3 and TRBJ2-2, with D perhaps TRBD2 (6 bases). Germline CDR1 and CDR2: LGHNA and YSLEER. The CDR3 has 15 amino acids. V was shortened by 4 bases and J by 0 bases, with 9 bases between the two germline ends. CDR3 loop: CASSLGLSNTGELFF. DNA of the CDR3: TGCGCCAGCAGCCTGGGACTCTCGAACACCGGGGAGCTGTTTTTT.

V gene TRBV7-8 combines with J gene TRBJ1-2; TRBD1 aligns across 9 bases. From germline, CDR1 is SGHVS and CDR2 FQNEAQ. The CDR3 has 17 amino acids. The V and J ends lost 4 bases and 4 bases, in that order; junction bases with no gene match: 13. CDR3: CASSSLSRGQGPYGYTF. The CDR3 DNA reads as TGTGCCAGCAGCTCTCTCTCCCGGGGACAGGGCCCCTATGGCTACACCTTC.

The gene calls are TRBV19 and TRBJ2-7, with D possibly matching TRBD2 (5 bases). Germline V gene data show CDR1 as LNHDA and CDR2 as SQIVND (reference sequence). CDR3 length equals 13 residues. The V and J ends lost 3 bases and 2 bases respectively, with 8 bases between them. CDR3: CASSIGVPYEQYF. CDR3 sequence (DNA): TGTGCCAGTAGTATCGGGGTCCCCTACGAGCAGTACTTC.

Concerning this clone: Other DNA sequences in the same sample also yield this CDR3. The CDR3 reads CASSVRRGQETQYF. The CDR3 DNA reads TGTGCCAGCAGCGTACGCAGGGGCCAAGAGACCCAGTACTTC. The V and J genes are TRBV7-8 and TRBJ2-5; tentative D call: TRBD1 (6 bases). The CDR3 totals 14 residues. Looked up from germline, CDR1 is SGHVS and CDR2 is FQNEAQ. V shed 5 bases and J shed 1 base, with 11 bases lying between them.

The V gene is TRBV4-1, the J gene TRBJ2-7, with 9 bases fitting TRBD2. Germline trimming cut 1 base from V and 3 bases from J; bases unmatched to any gene: 4. In germline, CDR1 is MGHRA, CDR2 YSYEKL. The CDR3 is made up of 15 amino acids. The CDR3 nucleotides read TGCGCCAGCAGCCAAGTGGTAGCGGGGGACTACGAGCAGTACTTC. This sequence encodes CASSQVVAGDYEQYF.

V gene TRBV2 combines with J gene TRBJ2-7; TRBD1 aligns across 9 bases. Germline lookup yields CDR1 SNHLY and CDR2 FYNNEI. CDR3 length: 12 amino acids. The J segment lost 6 bases and the V segment lost 6 bases, leaving 3 bases of the junction unmatched. Written as DNA, the CDR3 is TGTGCCAGCAGGACAGGGGGTCGCGAGCAGTACTTC. This sequence encodes CASRTGGREQYF. The full variable domain, completed using reference TRBV2 and TRBJ2-7, is EPEVTQTPSHQVTQMGQEVILRCVPISNHLYFYWYRQILGQKVEFLVSFYNNEISEKSEIFDDQFSVERPDGSNFTLKIRSTKLEDSAMYFCASRTGGREQYFGPGTRLTVT.

CDR3 bases: TGTGCCAGCAGCCCAAGAGATAACCTGGGAGGGACGAACACTGAAGCTTTCTTT. Amino acid sequence: CASSPRDNLGGTNTEAFF. The chain is built from TRBV7-9 and TRBJ1-1, with D tentatively TRBD1 (5 bases). The CDR3 runs to 18 residues. The germline V gene encodes CDR1 SEHNR and CDR2 FQNEAQ (reference sequence). V was shortened by 5 bases and J by 1 base, with 23 bases between the two germline ends.